The present T cell receptor (beta chain) was sequenced within a study of control samples from healthy donors and cancer patients. V was clipped by 6 bases and J by 4 bases; unmatched bases: 6. From germline, CDR1 is SGHTA and CDR2 FQGTGA. The CDR3 totals 15 residues. Profiled with immunoSEQ multiplex PCR; TCRdb holds only in-frame clones, not every one. The table lists roughly 100,000 clones, 85% to 90% of them singletons. The clonotype originates from a man in his fifties or sixties with lung cancer. Source material: PBMCs. The genes are TRBV7-3 and TRBJ2-3; TRBD1 aligns across 11 bases. CDR3 in amino acids: CASRKGQGGADTQYF. The CDR3, as DNA: TGTGCCAGCAGGAAGGGACAGGGGGGTGCAGATACGCAGTATTTT.